One sample yielded the 30 T cell receptor beta chains listed below, sequenced in a study of identifying expanded T cells in peripheral blood. TCRdb keeps only in-frame clones here, not all; method: immunoSEQ multiplex PCR. The data hold 80,000 to 95,000 clones, with approximately 89% observed a single time. The sample taken for sequencing was blood. The receptors come from a person between 18 and 69 years old in good health.

This clone was observed at least ten times. The chain links TRBV10-3 to TRBJ1-6, with 9 bases lining up with TRBD1. Germline CDR1 reads ENHRY; CDR2 reads SYGVKD. The V segment lost 4 bases and the J segment 9 bases; nucleotides outside the gene matches: 13. The CDR3 totals 17 residues. CDR3 sequence: CAISVSGTGNNRSPLHF. The CDR3 nucleotides read TGTGCCATCAGTGTATCCGGGACAGGGAATAACCGTTCACCCCTCCACTTT.

The J gene is TRBJ2-5, the V gene TRBV9; possibly TRBD1 or TRBD2 for D (5 bases each). V dropped 0 bases and J dropped 5 bases, with 14 bases sitting between them. Germline V gene lookup returns CDR1 SGDLS and CDR2 YYNGEE. The CDR3 contains 15 residues. In DNA form, the CDR3 reads TGTGCCAGCAGCGTAGATGGGGGTTCGGGGGAGACCCAGTACTTC. It encodes CASSVDGGSGETQYF.

The rearrangement joins TRBV7-2 to TRBJ2-5; 11 positions match TRBD2. The CDR3 is 16 residues long. Unmatched junction bases numbered 9, after V lost 5 bases and J lost 4 bases. Germline loops: CDR1 SGHTA, CDR2 FQGNSA. Here the CDR3 DNA reads TGTGCCAGCAGCCCATGGACTAGCGGGCTGGGAGAGACCCAGTACTTC. This codes for CASSPWTSGLGETQYF.

V gene TRBV10-2 combines with J gene TRBJ2-2; TRBD2 agrees at 13 bases. Germline V gene lookup returns CDR1 WSHSY and CDR2 SAAADI. V trimming: 6 bases; J trimming: 3 bases; junction bases outside the gene matches: 1. This CDR3 is built from 15 residues. The CDR3 bases are TGCGCCAGCAGAACTAGCGGGAGGGACACCGGGGAGCTGTTTTTT. As protein: CASRTSGRDTGELFF.

The V gene is TRBV5-8, the J gene TRBJ2-4; maybe TRBD2 (6 bases). Germline values: CDR1 SGHTS, CDR2 YDEGEE. This CDR3 contains 13 residues. The ends were cut back, 1 base at V and 8 bases at J, with 10 bases in the middle. The CDR3 region is CASSLTDYDIQYF. In DNA, the CDR3 is TGTGCCAGCAGCTTGACGGACTACGACATTCAGTACTTC.

The chain couples TRBV10-1 to TRBJ2-1, with 9 bases that match TRBD1. There are 17 residues in the CDR3. Germline V CDR1 and CDR2: WNHNN, SYGVQD (reference sequence). V trimming: 1 base; J trimming: 3 bases; junction bases outside the gene matches: 7. The CDR3 protein is CASSELVGQGLYNEQFF. CDR3 sequence (DNA): TGCGCCAGCAGTGAGTTGGTGGGACAGGGACTCTACAATGAGCAGTTCTTC.

The rearrangement joins TRBV4-3 to TRBJ1-5; the D gene is possibly TRBD1 (6 bases). Trimming shortened V by 4 bases and J by 3 bases, and 19 bases separated the two germline ends. Germline V gives CDR1 LGHNA, CDR2 YSLEER. The CDR3 covers 17 residues. Here the CDR3 DNA reads TGCGCCAGCAGCCTGAGACGGCGGGACATCATCAATCAGCCCCAGCATTTT. This translates into CASSLRRRDIINQPQHF.

The chain carries TRBV7-2 and TRBJ2-5, with TRBD2 matching over 11 bases. Germline CDR1 SGHTA, CDR2 FQGNSA. With 5 bases clipped from V and 1 base from J, the junction kept 6 bases outside the gene matches. This CDR3 contains 16 residues. The CDR3 DNA sequence: TGTGCCAGCAGCACCTGGGGACTAGCGGCCCAAGAGACCCAGTACTTC. Its protein is CASSTWGLAAQETQYF.

This sequence joins TRBV2 and TRBJ1-4; D is ambiguous. From germline, CDR1 is SNHLY and CDR2 FYNNEI. Trimming cost V 2 bases and J 3 bases, with 10 bases left between them. The CDR3 is 15 amino acids. CDR3 sequence (DNA): TGTGCCAGCAGTGAACTAGCGACGGCTAATGAAAAACTGTTTTTT. Protein: CASSELATANEKLFF.

The table lists this clone with a few counts. CDR3 DNA sequence: TGTGCCAGCAGATCGGAGCCCCCTAACTATGGCTACACCTTC. Protein sequence: CASRSEPPNYGYTF. The rearrangement links TRBV6-1 to TRBJ1-2; D is unresolved. There are 14 residues in the CDR3. Germline V gene sequence: CDR1 MNHNS, CDR2 SASEGT. V gave up 6 bases and J gave up 0 bases, with 11 bases separating them.

The CDR3 DNA follows: TGTGCCAGCAGTTTATGGGGGGGCAATCAGCCCCAGCATTTT. The encoded protein is CASSLWGGNQPQHF. The genes are TRBV28 and TRBJ1-5; a weak D match, TRBD1 (5 bases). V lost 0 bases, J lost 2 bases, and 5 bases lay in between. Per germline, CDR1 MDHEN and CDR2 SYDVKM. CDR3 length: 14 amino acids.

The rearrangement joins TRBV28 to TRBJ2-1; TRBD2 matches 12 bases. The ends lost 6 bases at V and 8 bases at J; junction bases unmatched: 11. The germline V gene encodes CDR1 MDHEN and CDR2 SYDVKM. The CDR3 sequence is 16 residues long. DNA for the CDR3: TGTGCCAGCAGCCCCTCACGACTAGCGGGGGAGCATGAGCAGTTCTTC. Its translation is CASSPSRLAGEHEQFF.

J is TRBJ1-2 and V is TRBV5-5, with 10 nucleotides matching TRBD1. Germline CDR1 and CDR2: SGHKS and YYEKEE (reference sequence). The CDR3 length is 13 residues. The trim removed 5 bases at V and 7 bases at J, leaving 5 bases unmatched. Here the CDR3 DNA reads TGTGCCAGCAGTTATGACAGGGGGCTTGGCTACACCTTC. It is translated as CASSYDRGLGYTF.

The CDR3: CASSLTAELNQPQHF. DNA of the CDR3: TGCGCCAGCAGCCTAACCGCCGAACTCAATCAGCCCCAGCATTTT. The chain combines TRBV4-1 with TRBJ1-5; D unresolved. CDR3 length equals 15 residues. The ends were cut back, 4 bases at V and 3 bases at J, with 13 bases in the middle. CDR1 and CDR2 (germline): MGHRA, YSYEKL.

This chain uses TRBV5-1 with TRBJ2-5, with D maybe TRBD1 (7 bases). The J call may be faulty, since TRBJ2-7 better matches the DNA end. The CDR3 runs 17 residues. Germline V gene data show CDR1 as SGHRS and CDR2 as YFSETQ. This CDR3 is CASSPLLEGASSYEQYF. CDR3 sequence (DNA): TGCGCCAGCAGCCCCCTCTTGGAGGGGGCAAGCTCCTACGAGCAGTACTTC.

The J gene is TRBJ2-7, the V gene TRBV11-2; a possible D gene is TRBD1 (5 bases). This CDR3 contains 12 residues. V lost 1 base and J lost 5, with 6 bases in between. Germline CDR1 SGHAT, CDR2 FQNNGV. CDR3 protein: CASSLAGHEQYF. CDR3 in DNA: TGTGCCAGCAGCTTAGCAGGGCACGAGCAGTACTTC.

V gene TRBV9 combines with J gene TRBJ2-3; 8 bases agree with TRBD2. V shed 3 bases and J 1 base; nucleotides not matched to a gene: 7. Looked up from germline, CDR1 is SGDLS and CDR2 is YYNGEE. The CDR3 extends over 16 amino acids. In nucleotides, the CDR3 is TGTGCCAGCAGCGATTTCTCGGGAGGGGGCACAGATACGCAGTATTTT. This gives the protein CASSDFSGGGTDTQYF.

The CDR3 sequence is CASSPLAGGLHEQYF. The CDR3 DNA follows: TGTGCCAGCAGTCCACTAGCGGGGGGGCTTCACGAGCAGTACTTC. V gene TRBV6-5 combines with J gene TRBJ2-7; 13 nucleotides agree with TRBD2. J gave up 5 bases and V 5 bases, and 6 bases lay outside the gene matches. Germline lookup yields CDR1 MNHEY and CDR2 SVGAGI. The CDR3 runs 15 residues.

This chain uses TRBV30 with TRBJ1-2; 8 bases match TRBD1. CDR1 GTSNPN and CDR2 SVGIG come from the germline V gene (reference sequence). Trimming removed 5 bases from V and 8 bases from J; junction bases left unmatched: 7. The CDR3 extends over 12 amino acids. For the CDR3, the DNA is TGTGCCTGGTACGGACAGGGACGCGGCTACACCTTC. This translates into CAWYGQGRGYTF.

The chain recombines TRBV27 with TRBJ1-5; D is ambiguous. The V and J ends lost 7 bases and 6 bases respectively, with 16 bases between them. This CDR3 region has 14 residues. CDR1 is MNHEY and CDR2 is SMNVEV in the germline V gene (reference sequence). The CDR3 loop reads CASILVVGSQPQHF. For the CDR3, the DNA is TGTGCCAGCATCTTGGTAGTGGGTAGTCAGCCCCAGCATTTT.

This chain links TRBV28 with TRBJ2-3; 8 bases are shared with TRBD1. The CDR3 runs to 16 residues. Trimming cost V 6 bases and J 7 bases; bases outside gene matches: 15. Germline CDR1 is MDHEN and CDR2 is SYDVKM. CDR3 DNA sequence: TGTGCCAGCAGAGAAACCAGGGGGCACCGCGGGAATACGCAGTATTTT. Translated, it gives CASRETRGHRGNTQYF.

This clone was seen only a few times. The chain has TRBV25-1 and TRBJ2-2; possible D gene TRBD2, 6 bases. Trimming took 2 bases from V and 6 from J, leaving 7 bases between them. The CDR3 consists of 13 residues. Per the germline V gene, CDR1 is MGHDK and CDR2 is SYGVNS. The CDR3 loop is CASSEGEAGELFF. In DNA form, the CDR3 reads TGTGCCAGCAGTGAAGGGGAGGCCGGGGAGCTGTTTTTT.

This chain links TRBV19 with TRBJ2-5; the D gene is possibly TRBD2 (6 bases). The V end lost 1 base, the J end lost 7 bases, and 13 bases lay between the germline ends. CDR3 length: 14 residues. Germline V lookup: CDR1 LNHDA, CDR2 SQIVND (reference sequence). CDR3 coding DNA: TGTGCCAGTAGTATAGGGGGACTGGTAGGGACCCAGTACTTC. This translates into CASSIGGLVGTQYF.

The CDR3 is CASSAQQGLEGYTF. DNA of the CDR3: TGTGCCAGCAGCGCCCAACAGGGTCTAGAGGGCTACACCTTC. The rearrangement joins TRBV7-2 to TRBJ1-2; possibly TRBD1 for D (6 bases). The CDR3 length is 14 residues. Trimming pared 5 bases from V and 8 bases from J, leaving 18 bases between. Germline CDR1 is SGHTA and CDR2 is FQGNSA.

The chain recombines TRBV7-3 with TRBJ2-7; D gene ambiguous. Germline V gene sequence: CDR1 SGHTA, CDR2 FQGTGA. V lost 6 bases to trimming and J lost 3 bases, with 12 bases between them. The CDR3 is 13 amino acids. DNA for the CDR3: TGTGCCAGCAGGAAGACACCCAACTACGAGCAGTACTTC. Its protein product is CASRKTPNYEQYF.

The chain has TRBV19 and TRBJ2-3, with TRBD1 as a possible D gene (6 bases). This CDR3 is 15 amino acids long. V was clipped by 4 bases and J by 1 base, with 12 bases between them. Germline V lookup: CDR1 LNHDA, CDR2 SQIVND (reference sequence). The CDR3 protein is CASSTVRQGTDTQYF. CDR3 nucleotide sequence: TGTGCCAGTAGTACAGTCAGACAGGGCACAGATACGCAGTATTTT.

This CDR3 is CASSPTSGSRYEQYF. For the CDR3, the DNA is TGTGCCAGCAGCCCCACTAGCGGGAGCCGCTACGAGCAGTACTTC. The chain carries TRBV4-2 and TRBJ2-7; 11 bases map to TRBD2. The CDR3 totals 15 residues. V lost 4 bases, J lost 3 bases, and 5 bases stayed unmatched. Looked up from germline, CDR1 is LGHNA and CDR2 is YNFKEQ.

The chain is built from TRBV7-6 and TRBJ2-3; TRBD2 aligns across 12 bases. The V gene's germline CDR1 is SGHVS and CDR2 FNYEAQ. This CDR3 is 16 amino acids long. With V trimmed by 5 bases and J by 5 bases, 8 bases remained unmatched. CDR3 in amino acids: CASSPLAGGPVDTQYF. Written as DNA, the CDR3 is TGTGCCAGCAGCCCGCTAGCGGGGGGGCCCGTAGATACGCAGTATTTT.

The V gene is TRBV11-2, the J gene TRBJ1-6; D gene uncertain. V was clipped by 5 bases and J by 4 bases, with 3 bases between them. The CDR3 sequence is 12 residues long. Germline V gives CDR1 SGHAT, CDR2 FQNNGV. CDR3 in amino acids: CASSKYNSPLHF. DNA of the CDR3: TGTGCCAGCAGCAAATATAATTCACCCCTCCACTTT. The full variable domain, with the rest looked up from reference TRBV11-2 and TRBJ1-6, is EAGVAQSPRYKIIEKRQSVAFWCNPISGHATLYWYQQILGQGPKLLIQFQNNGVVDDSQLPKDRFSAERLKGVDSTLKIQPAKLEDSAVYLCASSKYNSPLHFGNGTRLTVT.

V is TRBV19 and J is TRBJ2-7; D may be TRBD2 (5 bases). Germline V lookup: CDR1 LNHDA, CDR2 SQIVND (reference sequence). Trimming stripped 5 bases from V and 0 bases from J, with 17 bases between. The CDR3 extends over 16 amino acids. The CDR3 nucleotides are TGTGCCAGTAGTCCTACGGCGGGCGCTCTCTCCTACGAGCAGTACTTC. This gives the protein CASSPTAGALSYEQYF.